This T cell receptor beta chain was identified in a study of blood T cell repertoires in COVID-19. This clone came up a few times. CDR1 and CDR2 (germline): MNHEY, SMNVEV (reference sequence). Trimming left V 3 bases short and J 5 bases short, with 8 bases between. The CDR3 loop spans 13 amino acids. Participants, roughly 18 to 100 years old, spanned about two dozen US areas. The authors' processing: Scientists estimated how many nucleated cells there were by amplifying reference gene primers. This table comes from immunoSEQ multiplex PCR, and its TCRdb copy is limited to in-frame clones, with some not included. For V, J and clone size, that table is used; D and trimming come from the DNA. In the table there are 200,000 to 250,000 clones, 70% to 90% of which are singletons.

This TCR was recovered from a woman aged 25 to 39 who had been exposed to COVID-19. Sequences were obtained from PBMCs or T cells enriched from blood (not recorded which). The chain has TRBV27 and TRBJ2-1, with TRBD2 as a possible D gene (6 bases). CDR3 region: CASSFKRDNEQFF. CDR3 DNA: TGTGCCAGCAGTTTTAAGCGGGACAATGAGCAGTTCTTC.